The rows below give T cell receptor beta chains drawn from one sample of a study of T cell responses to AZD1222 COVID-19 vaccine. Libraries were prepared by immunoSEQ multiplex PCR; TCRdb keeps only in-frame clonotypes and omits some of them. The repertoire includes around 190,000 clones, 80% to 90% of them detected once, and approximately 0.49% sits in the top ten. Sequenced here: peripheral blood, sampled on day 0 of AZD1222 vaccination. These receptors came from an adult in good health. The CDR3 runs from the conserved cysteine through the conserved F or W. A D gene is named only where the DNA matches it firmly. Clone size is stated in some rows and not others, as once, few, many or a class when expanded.

D	V	J	size	CDR3	DNA
NA	TRBV29-1	TRBJ2-7	NA	CSVGETYEQYF	TGCAGCGTCGGGGAAACCTACGAGCAGTACTTC
NA	TRBV3-1/TRBV3-2	TRBJ2-7	NA	CASSQDPGRTYEQYF	TGTGCCAGCAGCCAAGATCCCGGGCGGACCTACGAGCAGTACTTC
TRBD2	TRBV27	TRBJ2-7	few	CASSAAGTSGVLNEQYF	TGTGCCAGCAGTGCAGCCGGGACTAGCGGGGTCCTGAACGAGCAGTACTTC
TRBD1	TRBV10-2	TRBJ1-2	NA	CASSGDRGFYGYTF	TGCGCCAGCAGTGGGGACAGGGGGTTCTATGGCTACACCTTC
TRBD2	TRBV18	TRBJ2-3	NA	CASSRFQTSGRADTQYF	TGTGCCAGCTCACGATTCCAGACTAGCGGGAGAGCAGATACGCAGTATTTT
TRBD1	TRBV18	TRBJ1-1	once	CASSPGTALTEAFF	TGTGCCAGCTCTCCCGGGACAGCCCTCACTGAAGCTTTCTTT
NA	TRBV5-1	TRBJ2-5	NA	CASNPGAQETQYF	TGCGCCAGCAACCCAGGGGCCCAAGAGACCCAGTACTTC
TRBD1	TRBV28	TRBJ1-5	NA	CASSSRDRVNQPQHF	TGTGCCAGCAGTTCCCGGGACAGGGTCAATCAGCCCCAGCATTTT
TRBD1	TRBV27	TRBJ2-3	NA	CASSSLTGLTDTQYF	TGTGCCAGCAGTTCTTTGACAGGGCTCACAGATACGCAGTATTTT
NA	TRBV5-4	TRBJ2-2	NA	CASSLQARVTGELFF	TGTGCCAGCAGCTTACAGGCAAGGGTCACCGGGGAGCTGTTTTTT
NA	TRBV5-8	TRBJ2-7	NA	CATSFGVSYEQYF	TGTGCCACCTCCTTCGGAGTCTCCTACGAGCAGTACTTC
NA	TRBV6-4	TRBJ2-2	NA	CASSDGGAPGELFF	TGTGCCAGCAGTGACGGGGGGGCGCCCGGGGAGCTGTTTTTT
NA	TRBV6-2/TRBV6-3	TRBJ2-3	NA	CASSRVQFTDTQYF	TGTGCCAGCAGTCGAGTCCAATTCACAGATACGCAGTATTTT
NA	TRBV2	TRBJ2-7	NA	CASSVSTPSTFSYEQYF	TGTGCCAGCAGTGTCTCGACCCCGTCAACCTTCTCCTACGAGCAGTACTTC
NA	TRBV9	TRBJ2-7	NA	CASSVGNSPTYEQYF	TGTGCCAGCAGCGTAGGAAATAGCCCTACCTACGAGCAGTACTTC
NA	TRBV13	TRBJ1-2	NA	CASSFGGRVYGYTF	TGTGCCAGCAGCTTCGGGGGCAGGGTCTATGGCTACACCTTC